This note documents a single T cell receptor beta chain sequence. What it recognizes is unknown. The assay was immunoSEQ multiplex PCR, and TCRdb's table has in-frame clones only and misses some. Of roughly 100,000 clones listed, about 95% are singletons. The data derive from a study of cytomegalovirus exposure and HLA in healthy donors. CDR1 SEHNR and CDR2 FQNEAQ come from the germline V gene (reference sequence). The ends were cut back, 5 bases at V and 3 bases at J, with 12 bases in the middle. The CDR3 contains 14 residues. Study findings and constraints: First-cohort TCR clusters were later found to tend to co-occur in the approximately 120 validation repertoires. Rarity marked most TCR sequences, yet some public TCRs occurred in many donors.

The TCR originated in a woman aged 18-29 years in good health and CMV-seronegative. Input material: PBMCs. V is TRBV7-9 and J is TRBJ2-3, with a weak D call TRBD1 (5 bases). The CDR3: CASSPGKGTDTQYF. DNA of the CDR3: TGTGCCAGCAGCCCAGGGAAGGGGACAGATACGCAGTATTTT.